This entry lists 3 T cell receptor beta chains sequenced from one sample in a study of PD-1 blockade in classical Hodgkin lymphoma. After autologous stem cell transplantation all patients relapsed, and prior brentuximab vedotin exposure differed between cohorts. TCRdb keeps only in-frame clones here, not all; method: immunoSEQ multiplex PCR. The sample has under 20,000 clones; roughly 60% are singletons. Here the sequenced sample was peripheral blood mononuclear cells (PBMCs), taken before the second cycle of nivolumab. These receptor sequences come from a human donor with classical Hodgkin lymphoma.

CDR3 coding DNA: TGTGCCAGCAGCGTGGGACAGATGAACACTGAAGCTTTCTTT. Translated, it gives CASSVGQMNTEAFF. The chain couples TRBV7-2 to TRBJ1-1; TRBD1 matches 7 bases. CDR3 size: 14 residues. The germline gives CDR1 SGHTA, CDR2 FQGNSA. Trimming cost V 5 bases and J 0 bases; bases outside gene matches: 3.

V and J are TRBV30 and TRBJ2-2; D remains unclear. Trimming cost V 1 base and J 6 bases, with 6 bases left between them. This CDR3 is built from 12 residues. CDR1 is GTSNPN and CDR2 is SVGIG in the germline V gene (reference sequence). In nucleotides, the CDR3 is TGTGCCTGGAGTGGTTTACCCGGGGAGCTGTTTTTT. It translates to CAWSGLPGELFF.

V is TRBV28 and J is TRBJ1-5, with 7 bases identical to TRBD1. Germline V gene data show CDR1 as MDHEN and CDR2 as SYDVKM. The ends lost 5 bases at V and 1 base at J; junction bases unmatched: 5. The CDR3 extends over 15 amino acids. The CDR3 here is CASSPLTGSNQPQHF. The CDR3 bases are TGTGCCAGCAGTCCCCTGACAGGGAGCAATCAGCCCCAGCATTTT.